The clone carrying this T cell receptor (beta chain) appeared a few times. V lost 4 bases and J 4 bases, leaving 23 bases between the germline ends. This CDR3 spans 18 amino acids. Looked up from germline, CDR1 is LGHNA and CDR2 is YSLEER. The sample comes from a study of T-cell reconstitution after alpha-beta-depleted transplantation in children. The TCRbeta library incorporated unique molecular identifiers. TCRdb recomputed calls from the PCR reads with MiXCR, one row per CDR3 protein. The table has hundreds of thousands of distinct CDR3 sequences, around 15% seen once; the top ten hold roughly 41%.

This clonotype was obtained from a male patient aged 2 to 9 who had a stem cell transplant for acute lymphoblastic leukemia, so the T cells may come from the graft donor. The sample here was PBMCs, mostly from graft donor cells, taken 360 days after TCRalphabeta/CD19-depleted stem cell transplant. This chain uses TRBV4-3 with TRBJ2-1, with a weak D call TRBD2 (5 bases). The DNA for the CDR3 is TGCGCCAGCAGCCTCCTTGGCGGGTATCCTGCTCTATACAATGAGCAGTTCTTC. Translated: CASSLLGGYPALYNEQFF.